The clone carrying this TCR beta chain was counted only a few times. The data stem from a study of blood T cell repertoires in COVID-19. Study in general: Researchers got acute and convalescent COVID-19 samples from the United States, Italy and Spain. PBMCs, B-cell-depleted T cells, or T cells were the source of the cDNA or gDNA that made up the material.

Authors' data handling: By means of reference gene primer amplification, nucleated cell counts were estimated. The protocol was immunoSEQ multiplex PCR, while the TCRdb copy is restricted to in-frame clones and leaves out a portion. The D gene and trimming were derived from the DNA, and the V and J assignments and clone size from that table. This sample has more than 250,000 clones, with around 90% found just once. Germline CDR1 is SEHNR and CDR2 is FQNEAQ (reference sequence). Between the trimmed V and J ends, which lost 4 bases and 6 bases, there was a span of 6 bases. The CDR3 contains 11 residues.

The chain is built from TRBV7-9 and TRBJ1-2; the D is unclear. Material: peripheral blood. This clonotype was obtained from a man aged 45-65 years with active or convalescent COVID-19. The CDR3 bases are TGTGCCAGCAGCTATAGAGATGGCTACACCTTC. This codes for CASSYRDGYTF.